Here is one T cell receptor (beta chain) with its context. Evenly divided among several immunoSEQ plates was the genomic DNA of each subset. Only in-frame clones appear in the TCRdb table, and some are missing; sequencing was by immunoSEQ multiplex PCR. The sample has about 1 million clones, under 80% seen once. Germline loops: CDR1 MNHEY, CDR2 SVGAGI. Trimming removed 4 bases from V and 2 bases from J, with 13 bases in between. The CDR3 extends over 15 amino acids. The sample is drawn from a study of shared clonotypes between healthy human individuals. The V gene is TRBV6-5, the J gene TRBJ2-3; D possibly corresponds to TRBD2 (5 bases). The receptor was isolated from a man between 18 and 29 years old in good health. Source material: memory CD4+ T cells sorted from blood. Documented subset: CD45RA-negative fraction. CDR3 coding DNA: TGTGCCAGCAGTTCTATGAGGGCCTACACAGATACGCAGTATTTT. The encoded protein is CASSSMRAYTDTQYF.